Included here is one T cell receptor beta chain sequence, with context. Primed by a sample-barcoded 5' primer and a J-beta primer mix, a second PCR proceeded for about 6 to 11 cycles. TCRdb itself ran the 5' RACE reads through MiXCR, one entry per CDR3 protein. The sample has some 800,000 distinct CDR3 sequences; around 25% are singletons. CDR1 and CDR2 (germline): SGHTA, FQGNSA. CDR3 size: 13 residues. Trimming left V 7 bases short and J 7 bases short, with 17 bases between. This sample is part of a study of blood T cells in healthy people across ages. This sample was shared with a second study, whose subject was T cells of mothers and their children.

The J gene is TRBJ2-7, the V gene TRBV7-2, with a weak D call TRBD2 (6 bases). The receptor was isolated from a boy aged 5-17 years in good health. Specimen: blood. In nucleotides, the CDR3 is TGTGCCAGCAACCCCGTGAGGGCGGGGGAGCAGTACTTC. As protein: CASNPVRAGEQYF. The full variable domain, with the rest looked up from reference TRBV7-2 and TRBJ2-7, is GAGVSQSPSNKVTEKGKDVELRCDPISGHTALYWYRQSLGQGLEFLIYFQGNSAPDKSGLPSDRFSAERTGGSVSTLTIQRTQQEDSAVYLCASNPVRAGEQYFGPGTRLTVT.